This passage covers 7 T cell receptor beta chains from one sample sequenced in a study of monozygotic twins with cystic fibrosis. Measured with immunoSEQ multiplex PCR; TCRdb has only the in-frame clones, and not every one. This table has roughly 28,000 clones, about 85% appearing once. Sequencing was done on a sample of blood. The receptors here all came from a girl aged 2-10 years with cystic fibrosis.

This clone turned up a few times. The chain is built from TRBV19 and TRBJ1-5, with 8 positions matching TRBD1. The trim removed 3 bases at V and 6 bases at J, leaving 7 bases unmatched. Germline V CDR1 and CDR2: LNHDA, SQIVND (reference sequence). The CDR3 loop spans 15 amino acids. The CDR3 spells CASSISGGAGQPQHF. The DNA of the CDR3 is TGTGCCAGTAGTATCTCAGGGGGCGCGGGTCAGCCCCAGCATTTT.

V is TRBV5-4 and J is TRBJ1-1, with TRBD1 identical over 7 bases. Germline-derived CDR1 and CDR2 are SGHNT and YYREEE (reference sequence). There are 15 residues in the CDR3. Unmatched junction bases numbered 5, after V lost 3 bases and J lost 0 bases. CDR3 region: CASSSKDRMNTEAFF. The CDR3 DNA follows: TGTGCCAGCAGCTCCAAGGACAGGATGAACACTGAAGCTTTCTTT.

The chain links TRBV6-4 to TRBJ1-1, with 7 positions matching TRBD1. CDR3 length: 15 amino acids. Germline loops: CDR1 MRHNA, CDR2 SNTAGT. V was pared by 9 bases and J by 9 bases, with 19 bases of the junction left unmatched. The CDR3 nucleotides read TGTGCCAGTAAAGAGAATGAGGGGGCGCCTACGAAAGCTTTCTTT. Protein: CASKENEGAPTKAFF.

The chain uses TRBV5-6 and TRBJ2-5; D not resolved. The DNA matches TRBJ2-7 better at its end, which makes the J call doubtful. The CDR3 covers 16 residues. Germline V gene data show CDR1 as SGHDT and CDR2 as YYEEEE. The CDR3 is CASSLVQWGSHYEQYF. CDR3 DNA: TGTGCCAGCAGCTTAGTCCAGTGGGGAAGCCACTACGAGCAGTACTTC.

A single count supports this clone. The chain joins TRBV19 to TRBJ2-1; unclear D gene. Germline CDR1 and CDR2: LNHDA and SQIVND (reference sequence). This CDR3 contains 14 residues. With 5 bases removed from V and 0 bases from J, the gap between germline ends came to 8 bases. The CDR3 reads CASSVSNSYNEQFF. DNA for the CDR3: TGTGCCAGTAGTGTTTCGAACTCCTACAATGAGCAGTTCTTC. The full variable domain, with the rest looked up from reference TRBV19 and TRBJ2-1, is DGGITQSPKYLFRKEGQNVTLSCEQNLNHDAMYWYRQDPGQGLRLIYYSQIVNDFQKGDIAEGYSVSREKKESFPLTVTSAQKNPTAFYLCASSVSNSYNEQFFGPGTRLTVL.

The rearrangement links TRBV28 to TRBJ1-5; D is unresolved. CDR1 is MDHEN and CDR2 is SYDVKM in the germline V gene. The V and J ends lost 8 bases and 0 bases respectively, with 5 bases between them. CDR3 length equals 12 residues. The CDR3: CASGGSNQPQHF. CDR3 DNA: TGTGCCAGCGGCGGTAGCAATCAGCCCCAGCATTTT. Filled out from reference TRBV28 and TRBJ1-5, the complete variable domain reads DVKVTQSSRYLVKRTGEKVFLECVQDMDHENMFWYRQDPGLGLRLIYFSYDVKMKEKGDIPEGYSVSREKKERFSLILESASTNQTSMYLCASGGSNQPQHFGDGTRLSIL.

The rearrangement links TRBV9 to TRBJ2-2; D might be TRBD1 (5 bases). Germline V CDR1 and CDR2: SGDLS, YYNGEE. V was cut by 0 bases and J by 6 bases, with 12 bases left in between. This CDR3 contains 15 residues. Here the CDR3 DNA reads TGTGCCAGCAGCGTAGTCCCCACAGGTCCCGGGGAGCTGTTTTTT. It codes for CASSVVPTGPGELFF.